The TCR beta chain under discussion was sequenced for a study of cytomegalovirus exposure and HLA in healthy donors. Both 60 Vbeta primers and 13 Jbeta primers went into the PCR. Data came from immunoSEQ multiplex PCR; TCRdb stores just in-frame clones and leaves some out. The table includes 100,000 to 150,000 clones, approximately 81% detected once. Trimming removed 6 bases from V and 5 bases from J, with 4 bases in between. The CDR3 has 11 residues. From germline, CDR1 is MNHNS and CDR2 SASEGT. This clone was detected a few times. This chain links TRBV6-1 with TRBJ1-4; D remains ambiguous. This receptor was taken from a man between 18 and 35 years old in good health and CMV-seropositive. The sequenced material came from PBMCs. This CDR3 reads CASSVNEKLFF. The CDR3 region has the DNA TGTGCCAGCAGCGTCAATGAAAAACTGTTTTTT.